The subject of this entry is one TCR beta chain. Antigen unknown. This entry is derived from a study of metastatic and nonmetastatic thyroid tumors. Study background: Repertoire comparison spanned blood and tumor or nodule tissue of malignant and benign thyroid patients. Study results and limitations: When malignant thyroid tumors were compared with benign nodules, TCR beta diversity was reportedly significantly higher in the malignant tumors. This held in both blood and tumor samples.

Each patient came to thyroid surgery without any prior treatment (of any kind). As originally analysed: Built for papillary thyroid cancer, a distant-metastasis classifier drew on CDR3 differences across clinicopathological groups. Using MiXCR, TCRdb re-called clones from the PCR reads. TCRdb, not the original authors, processed these V and J calls. The repertoire holds about 27,000 clones, with around 15% as singletons. V was pared by 1 base and J by 4 bases, with 17 bases between. CDR1 is SGHAT and CDR2 is FQDESV in the germline V gene (reference sequence). The CDR3 contains 16 residues. The origin of this receptor is a male donor with papillary thyroid cancer or a benign thyroid nodule (not recorded which). Some clones in this sample may be carry-over from other donors' samples. Specimen: blood. The rearrangement links TRBV11-1 to TRBJ2-7; a weak D match, TRBD1 (7 bases). Here the CDR3 reads CASSLGGQGDSYEQYF. The DNA of the CDR3 is TGTGCCAGCAGCTTAGGGGGGCAGGGGGACTCGTACGAGCAGTACTTC.